This entry concerns a single T cell receptor (beta chain). Its target is unknown. Sequenced by immunoSEQ multiplex PCR; TCRdb stores in-frame clones only, minus some. Of about 78,000 clones listed, 80% to 90% are singletons. Time point defined: blood 4 weeks post-SBRT, at nephrectomy. Treatment described: 15 Gy SBRT to primary tumor, nephrectomy 4 weeks later. Nephrectomy followed 15 Gy stereotactic body radiation by 4 weeks. The tumor was a clear cell renal cell carcinoma. This entry comes from a study of radiation and T cells in renal cell carcinoma. Regarding the study as a whole: Top tumor clonotypes rose in blood 2 weeks post-radiation, then contracted.

Germline V lookup: CDR1 MDHEN, CDR2 SYDVKM. The CDR3 has 14 residues. Trimming took off 5 bases at V and 7 bases at J, with 18 bases between the two ends. The chain carries TRBV28 and TRBJ2-7; no clear D gene. Source: blood, taken from a patient whose treatment included radiotherapy and nephrectomy. The receptor's source is a woman in her seventies with renal cell carcinoma. CDR3 protein: CASSPSPLHGEQYF. CDR3 nucleotides: TGTGCCAGCAGTCCCTCCCCCCTACATGGGGAGCAGTACTTC.